These 11 T cell receptor beta chains were sequenced from one sample in a study of blood T cell repertoires in COVID-19. Sequencing used immunoSEQ multiplex PCR; TCRdb keeps in-frame clones, though not all of them. The sample records more than 95,000 clones, 65% to 90% being singletons. Sample: peripheral blood. The receptors originated from a man aged 80 or over with active or convalescent COVID-19.

V usage is TRBV7-8 and J usage is TRBJ2-7; D perhaps matches TRBD2 (5 bases). The CDR3 consists of 15 residues. Germline V gene sequence: CDR1 SGHVS, CDR2 FQNEAQ. V lost 3 bases and J lost 3, with 15 bases in between. The CDR3 nucleotides are TGTGCCAGCAGCTTCGGGGAAACTAGGATCTACGAGCAGTACTTC. Protein: CASSFGETRIYEQYF.

The DNA for the CDR3 is TGTGCCAGCAGTTTGGACAGGGGGAGAAAGCCCCAGCATTTT. Protein sequence: CASSLDRGRKPQHF. V is TRBV28 and J is TRBJ1-5, with 10 bases matching TRBD1. This CDR3 region has 14 residues. V trimming: 3 bases; J trimming: 8 bases; junction bases outside the gene matches: 4. Looked up from germline, CDR1 is MDHEN and CDR2 is SYDVKM.

The chain carries TRBV6-5 and TRBJ1-2, with D perhaps TRBD1 (6 bases). The CDR3 consists of 14 residues. V lost 7 bases and J lost 3, with 15 bases in between. Per germline, CDR1 MNHEY and CDR2 SVGAGI. This CDR3 is CASTRTDYYYGYTF. CDR3 nucleotides: TGTGCCAGCACCCGGACAGACTACTACTATGGCTACACCTTC.

The chain combines TRBV18 with TRBJ2-1; TRBD2 is a possible D gene (6 bases). V lost 0 bases and J lost 10, with 10 bases in between. The CDR3 sequence is 13 residues long. The V gene's germline CDR1 is KGHSH and CDR2 LQKENI. The CDR3 reads CASSPPGLPEQFF. CDR3 in DNA: TGTGCCAGCTCACCACCGGGACTCCCCGAGCAGTTCTTC.

The chain couples TRBV29-1 to TRBJ2-5, with unresolved D. Germline CDR1 SQVTM, CDR2 ANQGSEA. The V and J ends lost 5 bases and 5 bases respectively, with 12 bases between them. CDR3 length: 12 amino acids. The CDR3 here is CSVYNYGETQYF. In DNA form, the CDR3 reads TGCAGCGTTTATAACTACGGGGAGACCCAGTACTTC.

This clone was seen a few times. This chain uses TRBV11-3 with TRBJ2-5, with a weak D call TRBD1 (7 bases). V lost 5 bases and J 3 bases, leaving 10 bases between the germline ends. The CDR3 totals 13 residues. Germline V gene lookup returns CDR1 SGHNT and CDR2 YENEEA. CDR3 nucleotide sequence: TGTGCCAGCAGCCTCAGGGGGGAAGAGACCCAGTACTTC. Residues: CASSLRGEETQYF.

In its sample, this clone was seen once. The V gene is TRBV5-4, the J gene TRBJ2-5; TRBD2 matches at 13 bases. The germline CDR1 and CDR2 sequences are SGHNT and YYREEE (reference sequence). V was clipped by 4 bases and J by 2 bases; unmatched bases: 5. The CDR3 loop spans 16 amino acids. DNA of the CDR3: TGTGCCAGCAGCAAGACTAGCGGGAGGCGGCAAGAGACCCAGTACTTC. Encoded protein: CASSKTSGRRQETQYF. Full variable domain (outside the CDR3, taken from reference TRBV5-4 and TRBJ2-5): ETGVTQSPTHLIKTRGQQVTLRCSSQSGHNTVSWYQQALGQGPQFIFQYYREEENGRGNFPPRFSGLQFPNYSSELNVNALELDDSALYLCASSKTSGRRQETQYFGPGTRLLVL.

This sequence joins TRBV25-1 and TRBJ2-7, with TRBD1 as a possible D gene (6 bases). CDR1 and CDR2 from the germline V gene are MGHDK and SYGVNS. The CDR3 has 14 amino acids. V lost 2 bases and J lost 2, with 10 bases in between. As DNA, the CDR3 is TGTGCCAGCAGTGAAAGGACAGAACCCTACGAGCAGTACTTC. This gives the protein CASSERTEPYEQYF.

V usage is TRBV9 and J usage is TRBJ1-5, with a tentative D call TRBD1 (6 bases). The CDR3 is made up of 15 amino acids. Trimming stripped 4 bases from V and 5 bases from J, with 16 bases between. The V gene's germline CDR1 is SGDLS and CDR2 YYNGEE. In DNA, the CDR3 is TGTGCCAGCAGCACCGGGACAAGACAAGATCAGCCCCAGCATTTT. This codes for CASSTGTRQDQPQHF. The whole variable domain, remainder taken from reference TRBV9 and TRBJ1-5, is DSGVTQTPKHLITATGQRVTLRCSPRSGDLSVYWYQQSLDQGLQFLIQYYNGEERAKGNILERFSAQQFPDLHSELNLSSLELGDSALYFCASSTGTRQDQPQHFGDGTRLSIL.

The chain has TRBV27 and TRBJ2-7, with 7 bases lining up with TRBD2. CDR1 and CDR2 from the germline V gene are MNHEY and SMNVEV (reference sequence). V was clipped by 4 bases and J by 4 bases; unmatched bases: 7. CDR3 length: 14 residues. CDR3 amino acids: CASSYRTGRYEQYF. CDR3 sequence (DNA): TGTGCCAGCAGTTATAGGACCGGGAGGTACGAGCAGTACTTC.

V usage is TRBV27 and J usage is TRBJ1-2; TRBD1 might be the D (5 bases). Germline V gene data show CDR1 as MNHEY and CDR2 as SMNVEV (reference sequence). The CDR3 has 13 residues. The V and J ends lost 5 bases and 8 bases respectively, with 15 bases between them. The CDR3 DNA reads TGTGCCAGCAGTACCTCAGGGTCGGGCGGCTACACCTTC. This codes for CASSTSGSGGYTF.